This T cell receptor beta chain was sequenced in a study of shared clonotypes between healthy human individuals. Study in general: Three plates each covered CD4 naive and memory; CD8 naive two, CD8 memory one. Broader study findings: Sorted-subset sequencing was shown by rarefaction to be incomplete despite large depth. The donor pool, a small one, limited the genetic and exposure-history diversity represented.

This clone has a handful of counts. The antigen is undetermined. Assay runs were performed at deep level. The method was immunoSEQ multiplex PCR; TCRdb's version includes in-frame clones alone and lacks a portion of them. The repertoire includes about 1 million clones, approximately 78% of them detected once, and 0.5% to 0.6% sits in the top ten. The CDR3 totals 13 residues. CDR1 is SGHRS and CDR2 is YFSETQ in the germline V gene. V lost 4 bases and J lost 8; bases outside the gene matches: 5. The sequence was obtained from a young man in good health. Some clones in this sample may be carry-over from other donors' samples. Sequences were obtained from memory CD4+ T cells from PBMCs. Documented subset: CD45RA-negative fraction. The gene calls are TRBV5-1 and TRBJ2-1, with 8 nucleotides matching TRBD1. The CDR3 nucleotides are TGCGCCAGCAGCACAAACAGGGGGGATGAGCAGTTCTTC. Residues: CASSTNRGDEQFF.